A selection of T cell receptor beta chains follows, all from one sample in a study of cytomegalovirus exposure and HLA in healthy donors. Some clones are missing from TCRdb's copy, which holds only in-frame ones; the method was immunoSEQ multiplex PCR. The sample consists of over 150,000 clones, approximately 78% of them appearing once. What was sequenced was PBMCs. The receptors were gathered from a male donor in good health and CMV-seropositive. Each CDR3 is given with its conserved first and last residue. D genes are given only for firm matches. Not all rows give a size; the values are once, few, many and, for expanded clones, a class.

j_call clone_size v_call d_call cdr3_aa cdr3_nt
TRBJ1-2 - TRBV4-1 - CASSRSTEVGFGYTF TGCGCCAGCAGCCGTTCGACAGAAGTCGGCTTTGGCTACACCTTC
TRBJ2-7 - TRBV6-1 - CASNPTGSSYEQYF TGTGCCAGCAACCCGACTGGGAGCTCCTACGAGCAGTACTTC
TRBJ2-7 - TRBV6-5 - CASSYSAGFYEQYF TGTGCCAGCAGTTACTCCGCAGGCTTCTACGAGCAGTACTTC
TRBJ1-1 - TRBV11-3 - CASSEQEDTEAFF TGTGCCAGCAGCGAGCAGGAGGACACTGAAGCTTTCTTT
TRBJ1-1 - TRBV5-6 - CASRRQNDMNTEAFF TGTGCCAGCAGAAGACAGAATGACATGAACACTGAAGCTTTCTTT
TRBJ1-5 - TRBV30 TRBD1 CAWRRTGLSNQPQHF TGTGCCTGGAGAAGGACAGGGTTGAGCAATCAGCCCCAGCATTTT
TRBJ2-1 - TRBV4-3 TRBD1 CASSPDRREQFF TGCGCCAGCAGCCCGGACAGGCGGGAGCAGTTCTTC
TRBJ2-6 few TRBV6-4 - CASSDRESGANGLTF TGTGCCAGCAGTGACAGGGAATCTGGGGCCAACGGCCTGACTTTC
TRBJ1-1 - TRBV2 - CASTASGLRNTEAFF TGTGCCAGCACTGCTTCCGGGTTGAGAAACACTGAAGCTTTCTTT
TRBJ1-2 once TRBV4-3 TRBD1 CASSQARPGQGAVGYGYTF TGCGCCAGCAGCCAGGCCCGTCCGGGACAGGGGGCGGTTGGCTATGGCTACACCTTC
TRBJ2-7 - TRBV4-3 - CASSQDRGPAYEQYF TGCGCCAGCAGCCAAGATAGGGGTCCCGCCTACGAGCAGTACTTC
TRBJ1-2 - TRBV15 TRBD1 CATSIPGQGAFGYTF TGTGCCACCAGCATACCGGGACAGGGGGCTTTTGGCTACACCTTC
TRBJ2-2 - TRBV9 TRBD1 CASSVGQGWGELFF TGTGCCAGCAGCGTCGGACAGGGTTGGGGGGAGCTGTTTTTT
TRBJ2-3 - TRBV5-5 - CASSLGDSARTDTQYF TGTGCCAGCAGCTTGGGGGATAGCGCCCGCACAGATACGCAGTATTTT
TRBJ1-2 few TRBV6-5 - CASSAEGYGYTF TGTGCCAGCAGCGCCGAGGGCTATGGCTACACCTTC
TRBJ1-1 - TRBV2 - CASSGATPVNTEAFF TGTGCCAGCAGTGGGGCGACACCTGTGAACACTGAAGCTTTCTTT
TRBJ1-2 - TRBV15 TRBD1 CATSSDRRYGYTF TGTGCCACCAGTTCGGACAGGCGGTATGGCTACACCTTC